This record concerns one T cell receptor beta chain sequence. This CDR3 spans 15 amino acids. The germline V and J ends were trimmed by 0 bases and 2 bases, with 10 bases remaining between them. Germline CDR1 SGHVS, CDR2 FNYEAQ. Method: immunoSEQ multiplex PCR; TCRdb's copy keeps in-frame clones and lacks some. The table lists 6,600 or so clones, approximately 50% of them singletons, with under 60% in the top ten. Treatment in this sample: randomized to nivolumab then ipilimumab (arm A) or the reverse (arm B). The data stem from a study of sequential checkpoint blockade in melanoma. The source was CD8+ T cells sorted from blood (inferred from file names), collected from a patient given nivolumab and ipilimumab in sequence. This clonotype originated in a human donor with melanoma. This rearrangement joins TRBV7-6 to TRBJ2-5; the D is unclear. CDR3 bases: TGTGCCAGCAGCTTAGCTATCGCAGCGCAAGAGACCCAGTACTTC. Protein: CASSLAIAAQETQYF.